This T cell receptor beta chain was recorded in a study of blood T cell repertoires in COVID-19. The wider study: T cells, B-cell-depleted T cells, or PBMCs provided the cDNA or gDNA that served as material.

Clones were sequenced by immunoSEQ multiplex PCR, and TCRdb holds only the in-frame ones, with some missing. The sample consists of roughly 100,000 clones, nearly 90% of them appearing once. The ends lost 0 bases at V and 4 bases at J; junction bases unmatched: 6. Germline V gene data show CDR1 as SGHRS and CDR2 as YFSETQ. CDR3 length: 15 amino acids. The sequence derives from a man aged 45-65 years in a cohort sampled during active COVID-19. Material: peripheral blood. This chain connects TRBV5-1 to TRBJ1-1; 7 bases agree with TRBD1. The CDR3 region is CASSLDRGLGTEAFF. CDR3 DNA sequence: TGCGCCAGCAGCTTGGACAGGGGTTTGGGCACTGAAGCTTTCTTT.